A selection of T cell receptor beta chains follows, all from one sample in a study of blood T cell repertoires in COVID-19. Clones were read by immunoSEQ multiplex PCR, and TCRdb kept only the in-frame ones, dropping some. Among 100,000 to 150,000 clones listed, around three quarters were seen once. What was sequenced was peripheral blood. Every receptor here comes from a man aged 35-49 years with active or convalescent COVID-19. Each CDR3 is given with its conserved first and last residue. D genes are given only for firm matches. The listing skips clone size in some rows; elsewhere it reads once, few, many or a size class.

TRBD2 | . | TRBJ2-5 | TRBV7-2 | CASSTGTSGGQETQYF | TGTGCCAGCAGCACTGGGACTAGCGGGGGGCAAGAGACCCAGTACTTC
. | . | TRBJ2-3 | TRBV12-3/TRBV12-4 | CASSLVGGDTQYF | TGTGCCAGCAGTTTGGTGGGAGGAGATACGCAGTATTTT
. | . | TRBJ1-2 | TRBV6-5 | CASSYFSGDYGYTF | TGTGCCAGCAGTTATTTTTCCGGGGACTATGGCTACACCTTC
. | once | TRBJ1-1 | TRBV2 | CASRDRTVYTEAFF | TGTGCCAGCAGGGACCGGACAGTCTACACTGAAGCTTTCTTT
. | few | TRBJ1-2 | TRBV30 | CAWSVSGLANYGYTF | TGTGCCTGGAGTGTATCAGGACTCGCTAACTATGGCTACACCTTC
. | . | TRBJ2-7 | TRBV3-1/TRBV3-2 | CASSQDARKQYF | TGTGCCAGCAGCCAAGATGCGAGAAAGCAGTACTTC
. | . | TRBJ2-7 | TRBV30 | CAITVEGAVYEQYF | TGTGCCATAACTGTGGAGGGAGCTGTCTACGAGCAGTACTTC
. | . | TRBJ2-7 | TRBV5-6 | CASRIGAGSGRSEQYF | TGTGCCAGCAGAATAGGGGCAGGGTCAGGGAGGTCCGAGCAGTACTTC
. | . | TRBJ1-1 | TRBV28 | CASTGLNTEAFF | TGTGCCAGCACAGGGTTGAACACTGAAGCTTTCTTT
. | . | TRBJ1-6 | TRBV6-5 | CASRSETGTPLHF | TGTGCCAGCAGGTCCGAAACGGGGACACCCCTCCACTTT
TRBD2 | . | TRBJ2-1 | TRBV7-3 | CASSRTSGNNEQFF | TGTGCCAGCAGCCGGACTAGCGGGAACAATGAGCAGTTCTTC
. | . | TRBJ2-6 | TRBV28 | CASRTVSGANVLTF | TGTGCCAGCAGAACAGTCTCTGGGGCCAACGTCCTGACTTTC
. | . | TRBJ1-4 | TRBV11-2 | CASSSTDSTNEKLFF | TGTGCCAGCAGCTCAACCGACTCAACTAATGAAAAACTGTTTTTT
. | . | TRBJ2-2 | TRBV11-3 | CASSSSGYTGELFF | TGTGCCAGCAGCTCGTCAGGGTATACCGGGGAGCTGTTTTTT
. | . | TRBJ1-4 | TRBV5-1 | CASSSGWTANEKLFF | TGCGCCAGCAGCTCGGGATGGACAGCTAATGAAAAACTGTTTTTT
TRBD2 | . | TRBJ2-3 | TRBV10-3 | CAITPNGLADTQYF | TGTGCCATCACCCCAAACGGACTAGCAGATACGCAGTATTTT
. | few | TRBJ1-6 | TRBV6-5 | CASRPVHRANLPLHF | TGTGCCAGCAGGCCTGTTCACAGGGCCAATCTCCCCCTCCACTTT
. | . | TRBJ1-4 | TRBV28 | CASSWSAVDKSNEKLFF | TGTGCCAGCAGTTGGTCGGCGGTGGACAAGAGTAATGAAAAACTGTTTTTT
. | . | TRBJ2-7 | TRBV27 | CASSSLPRVAYEQYF | TGTGCCAGCAGTTCACTCCCACGGGTTGCCTACGAGCAGTACTTC
TRBD1 | . | TRBJ1-2 | TRBV11-2 | CATRATGAGGGYTF | TGTGCCACTAGGGCTACAGGGGCTGGAGGTGGCTACACCTTC
TRBD1 | . | TRBJ1-2 | TRBV25-1 | CASRGGTGRTNYGYTF | TGTGCCAGCAGGGGGGGGACAGGACGAACTAACTATGGCTACACCTTC
. | . | TRBJ2-4 | TRBV21-1 | CASSKGDRAKNIQYF | TGTGCCAGCAGCAAAGGGGACAGGGCCAAAAACATTCAGTACTTC
. | . | TRBJ1-3 | TRBV3-1/TRBV3-2 | CASSPRAGGDTIYF | TGTGCCAGCAGCCCGAGGGCGGGGGGGGACACCATATATTTT
. | . | TRBJ1-1 | TRBV12-3/TRBV12-4 | CASSLGQKAFF | TGTGCCAGCAGTCTCGGACAGAAAGCTTTCTTT
. | . | TRBJ2-7 | TRBV19 | CASARVAQGRIEQYF | TGTGCCAGTGCCCGGGTGGCACAGGGGAGGATCGAGCAGTACTTC
. | . | TRBJ1-6 | TRBV28 | CASSSTSPGIFDSPLHF | TGTGCCAGCAGCTCTACGTCCCCGGGGATTTTCGATTCACCCCTCCACTTT
TRBD1 | . | TRBJ1-2 | TRBV23-1 | CASTPPNRTGGAHNYGYTF | TGCGCCAGCACCCCCCCTAACCGGACAGGGGGCGCCCACAACTATGGCTACACCTTC
. | . | TRBJ2-5 | TRBV6-5 | CASSYGVGAVGETQYF | TGTGCCAGCAGTTACGGGGTGGGAGCCGTCGGCGAGACCCAGTACTTC